Sequencing of this T cell receptor (beta chain) was carried out in a study of T cell responses to AZD1222 COVID-19 vaccine. Points from the study as a whole: Of the AZD1222 recipients, only 5 to 7 were seropositive at baseline.

A word on this clone: Its target is unknown. The junction does not match germline at one end; this may be a read error.

The CDR3 runs 14 residues. Germline values: CDR1 SGDLS, CDR2 YYNGEE. Profiled with immunoSEQ multiplex PCR; TCRdb holds only in-frame clones, not every one. The table shows about 120,000 clones, with around 88% occurring only once. The input for sequencing was peripheral blood, taken on day 0 of AZD1222 vaccination. The receptor was isolated from an adult in good health. This chain links TRBV9 with TRBJ1-2; no clear D gene. CDR3 region: CASSVTPGPHGSEF. CDR3 DNA: TGTGCCAGCAGCGTCACCCCCGGCCCCCATGGCTCCGAATTC.